Shown below are 25 T cell receptor beta chains from a single sample sequenced in a study of response to subunit inactivated influenza vaccine. TCRdb reprocessed the RT-PCR reads via MiXCR and lists one record per CDR3 protein. The sample has about 780,000 distinct CDR3 sequences, around a sixth seen once. This sample comprised PBMCs from blood, obtained 5 to 6 days after vaccination. These receptors were collected from a man between 50 and 59 years old who received an inactivated influenza vaccine.

This clonotype was counted between two and nine times. The CDR3 DNA follows: TGTGCCAGCAGCCAAGGGGACTCTCGCGAAGAACAGTTCTTC. Encoded protein: CASSQGDSREEQFF. The rearrangement uses TRBV4-2 and TRBJ2-1, with D perhaps TRBD2 (6 bases). V was cut by 1 base and J by 13 bases, with 17 bases left in between. CDR1 and CDR2 from the germline V gene are LGHNA and YNFKEQ. This CDR3 region has 14 residues.

The rearrangement uses TRBV29-1 and TRBJ2-5; D is perhaps TRBD2 (6 bases). The CDR3 runs 15 residues. With 2 bases removed from V and 5 bases from J, the gap between germline ends came to 18 bases. In germline, CDR1 is SQVTM, CDR2 ANQGSEA. CDR3 region: CSVERDSLRAETQYF. The CDR3 DNA reads TGCAGCGTTGAACGGGACTCTCTCCGGGCGGAGACCCAGTACTTC.

This clonotype was seen repeatedly, ten times or more. The V call is TRBV4-1, the J call TRBJ2-1; no clear D. The germline CDR1 and CDR2 sequences are MGHRA and YSYEKL. This CDR3 spans 14 amino acids. V dropped 0 bases and J dropped 8 bases, with 11 bases sitting between them. For the CDR3, the DNA is TGCGCCAGCAGCCAAGAGGAGACTGTTCATGAGCAGTTCTTC. This codes for CASSQEETVHEQFF.

V gene TRBV16 combines with J gene TRBJ2-7; tentatively, D is TRBD2 (6 bases). V gave up 1 base and J gave up 0 bases, with 13 bases separating them. CDR3 length: 16 amino acids. CDR1 is KGHSY and CDR2 is FQNENV in the germline V gene. CDR3 sequence: CASSQFLATSSYEQYF. The DNA for the CDR3 is TGTGCCAGCAGCCAATTTCTAGCGACAAGCTCCTACGAGCAGTACTTC.

The chain recombines TRBV5-1 with TRBJ2-5, with 8 bases lining up with TRBD1. The length of the CDR3 is 15 residues. V lost 5 bases, J lost 3 bases, and 9 bases stayed unmatched. From germline, CDR1 is SGHRS and CDR2 YFSETQ. The CDR3 DNA reads as TGCGCCAGCAGTCCTGGACAGGGCACTAAAGAGACCCAGTACTTC. Its translation is CASSPGQGTKETQYF.

J is TRBJ2-1 and V is TRBV6-1; D is possibly TRBD2 (6 bases). The V end was cut by 7 bases, the J end by 4 bases, with 11 bases between. This CDR3 has 13 amino acids. The V gene's germline CDR1 is MNHNS and CDR2 SASEGT. The CDR3 is CASKAGRYNEQFF. As DNA, the CDR3 is TGTGCCAGCAAGGCAGGGAGGTACAATGAGCAGTTCTTC.

Here the CDR3 DNA reads TGTGCCAGCAGCTTAGTTTTGGAGTGGGGGACTGAAGCTTTCTTT. Its protein is CASSLVLEWGTEAFF. This chain links TRBV7-9 with TRBJ1-1, with TRBD1 as a possible D gene (5 bases). Germline V gene sequence: CDR1 SEHNR, CDR2 FQNEAQ (reference sequence). V was cut by 1 base and J by 5 bases, with 14 bases left in between. The CDR3 has 15 amino acids.

The rearrangement links TRBV20-1 to TRBJ2-1; D uncertain. Germline V gives CDR1 DFQATT, CDR2 SNEGSKA (reference sequence). Trimming pared 5 bases from V and 0 bases from J, leaving 17 bases between. This CDR3 comprises 16 residues. The CDR3 bases are TGCAGTGCTCCCCCGGCGCGGAGAGGCTCCTACAATGAGCAGTTCTTC. Translating it yields CSAPPARRGSYNEQFF.

The table lists this clonotype with a few counts. The chain uses TRBV12-3 or TRBV12-4 and TRBJ2-1, with 9 bases identical to TRBD2. J lost 1 base, V lost 1 base, and 5 bases had no gene match. This CDR3 is 17 amino acids long. As DNA, the CDR3 is TGTGCCAGCAGTTTAGTAGGGCGGGAGGGATCCTACAATGAGCAGTTCTTC. Encoded protein: CASSLVGREGSYNEQFF.

The chain employs TRBV4-3 and TRBJ1-1, with 8 bases that match TRBD1. Looked up from germline, CDR1 is LGHNA and CDR2 is YSLEER. CDR3 length: 14 amino acids. Trimming took 0 bases from V and 10 from J; bases not matched to a gene: 7. This CDR3 reads CASSQDSRGLRAFF. Here the CDR3 DNA reads TGCGCCAGCAGCCAAGACTCCAGGGGGCTGAGAGCTTTCTTT.

The rearrangement joins TRBV12-3 or TRBV12-4 to TRBJ2-5; maybe TRBD2 (5 bases). The CDR3 is made up of 13 amino acids. V was pared by 7 bases and J by 7 bases, with 16 bases between. The CDR3 nucleotides read TGTGCCAGCACACCCCCTTCAGAGGGGACCCAGTACTTC. This encodes CASTPPSEGTQYF.

This chain links TRBV20-1 with TRBJ2-5; tentatively, D is TRBD2 (5 bases). This CDR3 spans 13 amino acids. Looked up from germline, CDR1 is DFQATT and CDR2 is SNEGSKA (reference sequence). The ends were cut back, 4 bases at V and 1 base at J, with 10 bases in the middle. The CDR3 spells CSANQRTQETQYF. DNA of the CDR3: TGCAGTGCTAACCAGCGGACCCAAGAGACCCAGTACTTC.

This clonotype was seen only a few times. This rearrangement joins TRBV20-1 to TRBJ2-3; 13 bases map to TRBD2. CDR1 DFQATT and CDR2 SNEGSKA come from the germline V gene (reference sequence). This CDR3 contains 17 residues. With 3 bases clipped from V and 0 bases from J, the junction kept 6 bases outside the gene matches. CDR3 amino acids: CSARGLAGNPSTDTQYF. CDR3 in DNA: TGCAGTGCTAGGGGACTAGCGGGAAACCCTAGCACAGATACGCAGTATTTT.

Ten or more counts support this clonotype. This chain connects TRBV4-3 to TRBJ1-4; D unclear. Trimming shortened V by 0 bases and J by 5 bases, and 10 bases separated the two germline ends. Germline CDR1 reads LGHNA; CDR2 reads YSLEER. The CDR3 sequence is 15 residues long. DNA of the CDR3: TGCGCCAGCAGCCAAGAGCTCCGGAGCAATGAAAAACTGTTTTTT. It is translated as CASSQELRSNEKLFF.

This clonotype has only a few counts. The chain employs TRBV4-2 and TRBJ2-4; D unclear. The germline V gene encodes CDR1 LGHNA and CDR2 YNFKEQ. The CDR3 is made up of 19 amino acids. V lost 0 bases and J lost 3, with 21 bases in between. Here the CDR3 DNA reads TGTGCCAGCAGCCAAGATTTTCCCTCGTGGGCAGACGTCAAAAACATTCAGTACTTC. This codes for CASSQDFPSWADVKNIQYF.

This chain joins TRBV13 and TRBJ2-7, with D possibly matching TRBD2 (6 bases). V lost 4 bases and J 5 bases, leaving 21 bases between the germline ends. The CDR3 runs 16 residues. From germline, CDR1 is PRHDT and CDR2 FYEKMQ (reference sequence). The CDR3 sequence: CASSSARDSTHHEQYF. CDR3 nucleotides: TGTGCCAGCAGCTCCGCCCGGGACTCGACCCACCACGAGCAGTACTTC.

This chain joins TRBV7-9 and TRBJ2-5; D call uncertain. V lost 2 bases, J lost 5 bases, and 12 bases lay in between. Looked up from germline, CDR1 is SEHNR and CDR2 is FQNEAQ (reference sequence). There are 14 residues in the CDR3. CDR3 sequence reads: CASSLQTSAETQYF. CDR3 bases: TGTGCCAGCAGCTTACAGACTTCGGCGGAGACCCAGTACTTC.

The rearrangement links TRBV6-5 to TRBJ2-2; D is ambiguous. The CDR3 is 13 amino acids. Trimming left V 2 bases short and J 6 bases short, with 7 bases between. Germline V gene data show CDR1 as MNHEY and CDR2 as SVGAGI. CDR3 in amino acids: CASSYTNAGELFF. The CDR3 DNA sequence: TGTGCCAGCAGTTACACTAACGCCGGGGAGCTGTTTTTT.

This clonotype was recorded a few times. Here the CDR3 DNA reads TGCAGTGCTAGTTTGGGGGGGCCCAACTATGGCTACACCTTC. Translation gives CSASLGGPNYGYTF. This chain links TRBV20-1 with TRBJ1-2; D may be TRBD1 (6 bases). The CDR3 sequence is 14 residues long. Per germline, CDR1 DFQATT and CDR2 SNEGSKA (reference sequence). V was shortened by 3 bases and J by 2 bases, with 13 bases between the two germline ends.

The V and J genes are TRBV9 and TRBJ2-7; possible D gene TRBD2, 5 bases. CDR1 and CDR2 from the germline V gene are SGDLS and YYNGEE. The CDR3 is 14 amino acids. With 4 bases removed from V and 6 bases from J, the gap between germline ends came to 17 bases. CDR3: CASSPRTFGSEQYF. The CDR3, as DNA: TGTGCCAGCAGCCCCCGTACATTTGGGAGCGAGCAGTACTTC.

The chain couples TRBV11-1 to TRBJ1-3, with D uncertain. Germline V lookup: CDR1 SGHAT, CDR2 FQDESV (reference sequence). V gave up 5 bases and J gave up 5 bases, with 10 bases separating them. The CDR3 spans 13 residues. Here the CDR3 DNA reads TGTGCCAGCAGCCCGAGGGAGCGAAACACCATATATTTT. It translates to CASSPRERNTIYF. The entire variable domain, with the rest obtained from reference TRBV11-1 and TRBJ1-3, is as follows: EAEVAQSPRYKITEKSQAVAFWCDPISGHATLYWYRQILGQGPELLVQFQDESVVDDSQLPKDRFSAERLKGVDSTLKIQPAELGDSAMYLCASSPRERNTIYFGEGSWLTVV.

This clonotype was observed a few times. The chain uses TRBV20-1 and TRBJ2-3; D gene unclear. Germline assignment: CDR1 DFQATT and CDR2 SNEGSKA (reference sequence). Deletions cut 7 bases from V and 0 bases from J, with 14 bases between. This CDR3 is built from 14 residues. CDR3 DNA: TGCAGTGTCAGGCAGTGGGCGAGCACAGATACGCAGTATTTT. This encodes CSVRQWASTDTQYF.

The chain employs TRBV10-3 and TRBJ2-7; TRBD2 aligns across 13 bases. The J segment lost 0 bases and the V segment lost 6 bases, leaving 8 bases of the junction unmatched. The CDR3 extends over 17 amino acids. Germline V gene sequence: CDR1 ENHRY, CDR2 SYGVKD. This CDR3 reads CAISSGLAGASSYEQYF. The CDR3, as DNA: TGTGCCATCAGCTCCGGACTAGCGGGGGCCTCCTCCTACGAGCAGTACTTC.

A few counts support this clonotype. The CDR3 nucleotides are TGCGCCAGCAGCAGGAAGGACAGGGTGGGCAATCAGCCCCAGCATTTT. Encoded protein: CASSRKDRVGNQPQHF. This chain links TRBV4-1 with TRBJ1-5, with 8 bases fitting TRBD1. Trimming cost V 5 bases and J 2 bases; bases outside gene matches: 8. The CDR3 runs to 16 residues. Germline V gene lookup returns CDR1 MGHRA and CDR2 YSYEKL.

The chain links TRBV6-5 to TRBJ2-1; 14 bases are shared with TRBD2. The ends lost 4 bases at V and 6 bases at J; junction bases unmatched: 14. Germline loops: CDR1 MNHEY, CDR2 SVGAGI. The CDR3 has 19 amino acids. The CDR3 coding sequence is TGTGCCAGCAGTTTTCGACTAGCGGGAGGGCCAATTGTAGGCAATGAGCAGTTCTTC. It codes for CASSFRLAGGPIVGNEQFF.